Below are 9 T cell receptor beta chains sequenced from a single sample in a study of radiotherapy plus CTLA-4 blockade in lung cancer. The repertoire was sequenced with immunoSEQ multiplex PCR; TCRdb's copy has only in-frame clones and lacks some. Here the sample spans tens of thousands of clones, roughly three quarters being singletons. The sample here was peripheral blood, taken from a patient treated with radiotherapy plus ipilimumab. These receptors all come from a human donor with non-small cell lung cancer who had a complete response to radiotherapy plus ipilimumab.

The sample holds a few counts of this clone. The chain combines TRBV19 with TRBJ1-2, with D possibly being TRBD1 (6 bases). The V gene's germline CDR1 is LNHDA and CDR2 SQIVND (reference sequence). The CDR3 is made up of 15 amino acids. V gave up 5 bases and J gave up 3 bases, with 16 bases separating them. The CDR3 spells CASSVGMGGHYGYTF. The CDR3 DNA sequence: TGTGCCAGTAGTGTCGGTATGGGGGGGCACTATGGCTACACCTTC.

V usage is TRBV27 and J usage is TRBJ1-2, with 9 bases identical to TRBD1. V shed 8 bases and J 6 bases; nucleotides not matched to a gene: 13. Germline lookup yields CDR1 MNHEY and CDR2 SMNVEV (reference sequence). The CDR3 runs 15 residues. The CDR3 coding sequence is TGTGCCAGCCTAAACCGGGACAGGGCGGGCGATGGCTACACCTTC. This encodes CASLNRDRAGDGYTF.

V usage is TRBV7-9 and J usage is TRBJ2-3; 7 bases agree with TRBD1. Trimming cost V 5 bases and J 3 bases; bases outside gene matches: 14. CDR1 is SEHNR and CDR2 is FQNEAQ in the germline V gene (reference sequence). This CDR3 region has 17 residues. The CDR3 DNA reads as TGTGCCAGCAGCGAATCTAAACAGGGGTTAGTAACAGATACGCAGTATTTT. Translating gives CASSESKQGLVTDTQYF. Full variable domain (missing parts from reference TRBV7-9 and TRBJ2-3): DTGVSQNPRHKITKRGQNVTFRCDPISEHNRLYWYRQTLGQGPEFLTYFQNEAQLEKSRLLSDRFSAERPKGSFSTLEIQRTEQGDSAMYLCASSESKQGLVTDTQYFGPGTRLTVL.

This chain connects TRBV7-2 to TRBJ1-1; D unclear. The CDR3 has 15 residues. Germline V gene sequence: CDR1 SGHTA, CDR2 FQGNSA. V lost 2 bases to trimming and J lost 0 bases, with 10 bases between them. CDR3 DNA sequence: TGTGCCAGCAGCTTAACTGGCGGCATGAACACTGAAGCTTTCTTT. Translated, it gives CASSLTGGMNTEAFF.

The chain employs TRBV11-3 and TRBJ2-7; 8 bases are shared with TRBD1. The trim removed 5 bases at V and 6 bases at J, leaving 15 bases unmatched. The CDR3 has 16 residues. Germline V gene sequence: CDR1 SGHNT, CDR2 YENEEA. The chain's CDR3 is CASSPRTGLSLGEQYV. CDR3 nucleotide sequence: TGTGCCAGCAGCCCCCGGACAGGGTTATCTCTGGGCGAGCAGTACGTC.

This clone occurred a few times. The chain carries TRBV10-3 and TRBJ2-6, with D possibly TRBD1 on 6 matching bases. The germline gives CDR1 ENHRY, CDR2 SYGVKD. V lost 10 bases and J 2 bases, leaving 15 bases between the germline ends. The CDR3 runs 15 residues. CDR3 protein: CATRQGQTGANVLTF. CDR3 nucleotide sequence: TGTGCCACCCGTCAGGGACAAACTGGGGCCAACGTCCTGACTTTC.

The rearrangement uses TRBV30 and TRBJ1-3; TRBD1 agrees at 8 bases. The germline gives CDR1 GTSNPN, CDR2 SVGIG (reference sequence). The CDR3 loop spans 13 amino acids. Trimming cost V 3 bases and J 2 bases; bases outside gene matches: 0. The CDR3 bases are TGTGCCTGGAGGACAGGGGCTGGAAACACCATATATTTT. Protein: CAWRTGAGNTIYF.

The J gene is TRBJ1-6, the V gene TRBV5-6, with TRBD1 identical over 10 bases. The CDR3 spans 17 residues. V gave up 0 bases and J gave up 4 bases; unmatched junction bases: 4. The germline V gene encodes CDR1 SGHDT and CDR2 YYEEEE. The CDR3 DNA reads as TGTGCCAGCAGCTTGGAGGGGACAGGGGATTATAATTCACCCCTCCACTTT. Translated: CASSLEGTGDYNSPLHF.

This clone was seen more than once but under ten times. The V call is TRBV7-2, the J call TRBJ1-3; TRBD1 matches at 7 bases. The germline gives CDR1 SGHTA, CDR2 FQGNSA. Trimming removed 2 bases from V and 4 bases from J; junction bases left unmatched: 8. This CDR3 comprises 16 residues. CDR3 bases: TGTGCCAGCAGCTTAATAGGGGGCGCCACCGGAAACACCATATATTTT. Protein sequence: CASSLIGGATGNTIYF. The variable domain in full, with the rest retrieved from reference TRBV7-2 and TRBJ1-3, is GAGVSQSPSNKVTEKGKDVELRCDPISGHTALYWYRQSLGQGLEFLIYFQGNSAPDKSGLPSDRFSAERTGGSVSTLTIQRTQQEDSAVYLCASSLIGGATGNTIYFGEGSWLTVV.